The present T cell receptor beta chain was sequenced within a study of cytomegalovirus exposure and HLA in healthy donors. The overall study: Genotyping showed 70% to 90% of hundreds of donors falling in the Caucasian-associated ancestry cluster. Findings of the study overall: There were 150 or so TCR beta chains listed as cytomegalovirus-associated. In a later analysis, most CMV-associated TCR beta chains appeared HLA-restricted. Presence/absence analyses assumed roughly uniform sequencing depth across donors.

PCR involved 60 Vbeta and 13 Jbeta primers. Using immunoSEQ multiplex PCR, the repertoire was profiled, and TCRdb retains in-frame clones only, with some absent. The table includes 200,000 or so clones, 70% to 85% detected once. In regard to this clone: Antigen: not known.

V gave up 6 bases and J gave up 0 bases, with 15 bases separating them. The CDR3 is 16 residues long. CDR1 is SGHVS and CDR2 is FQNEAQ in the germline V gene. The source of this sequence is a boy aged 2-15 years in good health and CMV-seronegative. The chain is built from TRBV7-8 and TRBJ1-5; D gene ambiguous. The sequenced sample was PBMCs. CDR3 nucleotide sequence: TGTGCCAGCAGTCCAGCGCGCTTCAATAGCAATCAGCCCCAGCATTTT. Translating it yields CASSPARFNSNQPQHF.